The sequence of this T cell receptor beta chain was determined in a study of cytomegalovirus exposure and HLA in healthy donors. The table came from immunoSEQ multiplex PCR; TCRdb's copy has only in-frame clones and leaves some out. The sample lists tens of thousands of clones; approximately 96% were seen once. A remark on this clone: Its antigen is unknown.

Study-wide points: Reports indicated that the classifier achieved high specificity and sensitivity in diagnosing cytomegalovirus status. Researchers catalogued 160 or so TCR beta chains as cytomegalovirus-associated. Specific recognition of CMV antigens was confirmed in vitro for a few chains (all CMV-associated).

The sequenced material came from PBMCs. This receptor was obtained from a man between 18 and 35 years old in good health and CMV-seropositive.

For the CDR3, the DNA is TGTGCCACCCAGGGACTAGCGGGAGGTATTTACGATGAGCAGTTCTTC. Encoded protein: CATQGLAGGIYDEQFF. V gene TRBV28 combines with J gene TRBJ2-1, with 15 bases fitting TRBD2. Per the germline V gene, CDR1 is MDHEN and CDR2 is SYDVKM. CDR3 size: 16 residues. Trimming removed 10 bases from V and 8 bases from J; junction bases left unmatched: 12.